The clone carrying this TCR beta chain was detected only a few times. Its specificity is not known. These data originate in a study of beta chain features in type 1 diabetes. Study information: Investigators examined approximately 110,000,000 sorted cells across all samples.

Study-level findings and limits: There was no resolution here of whether HLA type influences TCRB rearrangement. TCRB CDR3s were moderately but significantly shorter in Type 1 diabetes patients in all four CD4+ subsets.

Reverse transcribing all isolated RNA meant expressed TCRB transcripts were sequenced. Data came from immunoSEQ multiplex PCR; TCRdb stores just in-frame clones and leaves some out. The sample comprises approximately 140,000 clones, around 9% of which are singletons, and over 0.6% rests with the top ten. The CDR3 spans 17 residues. Germline values: CDR1 SEHNR, CDR2 FQNEAQ (reference sequence). V lost 1 base to trimming and J lost 5 bases, with 20 bases between them. V and J are TRBV7-9 and TRBJ2-5, with D tentatively TRBD2 (6 bases). The clonotype originates from a man younger than 40 with type 1 diabetes. The sample was central memory CD4+ T cells from blood. In DNA form, the CDR3 reads TGTGCCAGCAGCTTAGGGACTGATCGAGCAGGAGGGGAGACCCAGTACTTC. Its protein product is CASSLGTDRAGGETQYF.